This TCR beta chain came from a study of cytomegalovirus exposure and HLA in healthy donors. Points from the study as a whole: For most TCR beta V segments, an earlier analysis put the productive rate at about 90% or about 30% of the time. V- and J-gene trimming in TCR beta was tied to a missense DCLRE1C variant by an analysis performed later.

This PCR relied on a set of 60 Vbeta primers and 13 Jbeta primers. Data came from immunoSEQ multiplex PCR; TCRdb stores just in-frame clones and leaves some out. There are some 150,000 clones in the sample; 80% occur only once, and roughly 9% lies in the top ten. Germline V lookup: CDR1 SGHDT, CDR2 YYEEEE. Trimming removed 6 bases from V and 7 bases from J, with 22 bases in between. The CDR3 has 15 residues. Notes on this clone: Its specificity is not known.

The V call is TRBV5-6, the J call TRBJ1-1, with D possibly TRBD1 on 6 matching bases. This receptor was identified in a young man in good health and CMV-seropositive. The sequenced sample was PBMCs. The CDR3 spells CASNLEGGGTCEAFF. For the CDR3, the DNA is TGTGCCAGCAACCTGGAGGGGGGGGGAACTTGTGAAGCTTTCTTT.